A single sample is the source of the 19 T cell receptor beta chains below, sequenced in a study of shared clonotypes between healthy human individuals. The table came from immunoSEQ multiplex PCR; TCRdb's copy has only in-frame clones and leaves some out. Of more than 2 million clones listed, about 94% were seen once; the top ten hold about 1.6%. Naive CD8 populations comprised CD45RO-negative cells positively selected for CCR7, excluding terminally differentiated effector memory CD45RA+ cells. The specimen was naive CD8+ T cells from PBMCs. The receptors originated from a young man in good health. Some clones in this sample may be carry-over from other donors' samples.

Regarding this clone: Other nucleotide sequences in the sample specify the same CDR3. The chain has TRBV6-5 and TRBJ1-1; D remains ambiguous. V was clipped by 0 bases and J by 3 bases, with 8 bases between them. The CDR3 sequence is 14 residues long. The germline V gene has CDR1 MNHEY and CDR2 SVGAGI. CDR3 residues: CASSYSRRDTEAFF. CDR3 bases: TGTGCCAGCAGTTACTCCCGCAGAGACACTGAAGCTTTCTTT.

V is TRBV6-6 and J is TRBJ1-4, with no clear D. V was trimmed by 6 bases and J by 0 bases, leaving 5 bases between them. CDR1 is MNHNY, CDR2 SVGAGI, per germline (reference sequence). The CDR3 spans 13 residues. CDR3 loop: CASRSATNEKLFF. The CDR3 DNA is TGTGCCAGCAGGAGTGCAACTAATGAAAAACTGTTTTTT.

V is TRBV4-1 and J is TRBJ2-7; the D is unclear. Germline-derived CDR1 and CDR2 are MGHRA and YSYEKL. Trimming removed 1 base at V and 5 bases at J, with 9 bases between. The CDR3 extends over 13 amino acids. CDR3 sequence reads: CASSQGMVHEQYF. DNA of the CDR3: TGCGCCAGCAGCCAAGGGATGGTTCACGAGCAGTACTTC.

V gene TRBV27 combines with J gene TRBJ2-2, with D possibly matching TRBD1 (5 bases). The CDR3 is 15 amino acids. Trimming pared 3 bases from V and 3 bases from J, leaving 11 bases between. Germline CDR1 reads MNHEY; CDR2 reads SMNVEV (reference sequence). The CDR3 coding sequence is TGTGCCAGCAGTTTCGCGACAGCTTACACCGGGGAGCTGTTTTTT. Translating it yields CASSFATAYTGELFF.

The CDR3 bases are TGCGCCAGCAGTGAAAGCAGGGCCCCGAACACTGAAGCTTTCTTT. Translating gives CASSESRAPNTEAFF. The genes are TRBV5-1 and TRBJ1-1; TRBD1 might be the D (5 bases). V lost 5 bases, J lost 1 base, and 15 bases lay in between. The CDR3 totals 15 residues. From germline, CDR1 is SGHRS and CDR2 YFSETQ.

Worth noting for this clone: At the DNA level, this CDR3 is encoded by other sequences in the same sample as well. The V and J genes are TRBV7-8 and TRBJ2-3, with 11 positions matching TRBD2. The J segment lost 0 bases and the V segment lost 1 base, leaving 0 bases of the junction unmatched. Per germline, CDR1 SGHVS and CDR2 FQNEAQ. The length of the CDR3 is 16 residues. The CDR3 sequence: CASSLGLAGSTDTQYF. DNA of the CDR3: TGTGCCAGCAGCTTAGGACTAGCGGGGAGCACAGATACGCAGTATTTT.

This chain connects TRBV10-3 to TRBJ2-7; 7 nucleotides match TRBD1. Unmatched junction bases numbered 5, after V lost 6 bases and J lost 3 bases. The CDR3 extends over 13 amino acids. Per the germline V gene, CDR1 is ENHRY and CDR2 is SYGVKD. CDR3 residues: CAISSTGFYEQYF. CDR3 bases: TGTGCCATCAGCTCGACAGGGTTCTACGAGCAGTACTTC.

The CDR3 spells CASSQKRVEGQGEQYF. The CDR3 nucleotides read TGTGCCAGCAGCCAAAAAAGGGTCGAGGGGCAGGGTGAGCAGTACTTC. The chain employs TRBV14 and TRBJ2-7; D assignment may be TRBD1 or TRBD2 (5 bases each). This CDR3 is 16 amino acids long. The germline V gene has CDR1 SGHDN and CDR2 FVKESK. Between the trimmed V and J ends, which lost 2 bases and 7 bases, there was a span of 21 bases.

V usage is TRBV27 and J usage is TRBJ2-1, with 7 nucleotides matching TRBD1. Germline V gene data show CDR1 as MNHEY and CDR2 as SMNVEV (reference sequence). The CDR3 spans 13 residues. V was pared by 3 bases and J by 16 bases, with 12 bases of the junction left unmatched. CDR3 loop: CASSFGAGGPIFF. CDR3 nucleotides: TGTGCCAGCAGTTTTGGGGCAGGGGGACCGATTTTCTTC.

The chain employs TRBV27 and TRBJ2-7; TRBD2 agrees at 8 bases. V shed 7 bases and J 5 bases; nucleotides not matched to a gene: 4. Germline CDR1 reads MNHEY; CDR2 reads SMNVEV (reference sequence). The CDR3 length is 12 residues. CDR3 protein: CASTGGRHEQYF. The CDR3 coding sequence is TGTGCCAGCACGGGGGGGCGACACGAGCAGTACTTC.

The V gene is TRBV30, the J gene TRBJ2-2; 9 bases line up with TRBD2. V was clipped by 1 base and J by 5 bases; unmatched bases: 8. From germline, CDR1 is GTSNPN and CDR2 SVGIG (reference sequence). The CDR3 length is 16 residues. The CDR3 nucleotides are TGTGCCTGGAGTGGTAGAGGGCTAGCGGGAACCGGGGAGCTGTTTTTT. Translating gives CAWSGRGLAGTGELFF.

V usage is TRBV25-1 and J usage is TRBJ2-1, with 12 positions matching TRBD1. The CDR3 sequence is 18 residues long. Trimming removed 4 bases from V and 4 bases from J; junction bases left unmatched: 11. Germline V gene lookup returns CDR1 MGHDK and CDR2 SYGVNS. The CDR3 loop reads CASSAYDRDRGLYNEQFF. In nucleotides, the CDR3 is TGTGCCAGCAGTGCCTACGACCGGGACAGGGGGCTATACAATGAGCAGTTCTTC. Full variable domain (rest looked up from reference TRBV25-1 and TRBJ2-1): EADIYQTPRYLVIGTGKKITLECSQTMGHDKMYWYQQDPGMELHLIHYSYGVNSTEKGDLSSESTVSRIRTEHFPLTLESARPSHTSQYLCASSAYDRDRGLYNEQFFGPGTRLTVL.

The chain carries TRBV5-6 and TRBJ2-1; D not resolved. CDR1 is SGHDT, CDR2 YYEEEE, per germline. The V gene lost 0 bases and the J gene lost 0 bases, with 13 bases spanning the gap. The CDR3 length is 17 residues. CDR3 region: CASSLVMVMSSYNEQFF. CDR3 DNA: TGTGCCAGCAGCTTGGTAATGGTTATGAGCTCCTACAATGAGCAGTTCTTC.

The chain has TRBV7-6 and TRBJ2-7; weak D call: TRBD1 (6 bases). The CDR3 runs to 16 residues. V was trimmed by 1 base and J by 4 bases, leaving 17 bases between them. Germline V lookup: CDR1 SGHVS, CDR2 FNYEAQ. The CDR3 here is CASSLGPGTLHYEQYF. In DNA, the CDR3 is TGTGCCAGCAGCTTAGGACCCGGGACACTACATTACGAGCAGTACTTC.

On this clone: The same CDR3 is also encoded by other DNA sequences in this sample. The chain couples TRBV27 to TRBJ2-7; perhaps TRBD2 as D (6 bases). This CDR3 spans 12 amino acids. The germline V gene encodes CDR1 MNHEY and CDR2 SMNVEV (reference sequence). V was shortened by 8 bases and J by 1 base, with 9 bases between the two germline ends. The CDR3 coding sequence is TGTGCCAGCCGGGACTTGTCCTACGAGCAGTACTTC. Translation: CASRDLSYEQYF.

V is TRBV13 and J is TRBJ2-5; TRBD2 agrees at 10 bases. Losses at the gene ends were 2 bases for V and 4 bases for J; bases not matched to a gene: 4. The CDR3 sequence is 15 residues long. CDR1 PRHDT and CDR2 FYEKMQ come from the germline V gene (reference sequence). CDR3 sequence: CASSLSSGSGETQYF. In DNA form, the CDR3 reads TGTGCCAGCAGCTTATCTAGCGGGAGTGGAGAGACCCAGTACTTC.

The V and J genes are TRBV4-3 and TRBJ1-5; a weak D match, TRBD1 (5 bases). Trimming removed 0 bases at V and 6 bases at J, with 12 bases between. CDR1 is LGHNA and CDR2 is YSLEER in the germline V gene. The CDR3 loop spans 15 amino acids. CDR3 protein: CASSQDSGRGQPQHF. CDR3 nucleotide sequence: TGCGCCAGCAGCCAAGATTCAGGGAGGGGTCAGCCCCAGCATTTT.

This chain links TRBV2 with TRBJ2-5, with D perhaps being TRBD1 or TRBD2 (5 bases each). The CDR3 consists of 14 residues. Trimming shortened V by 6 bases and J by 9 bases, and 20 bases separated the two germline ends. Per the germline V gene, CDR1 is SNHLY and CDR2 is FYNNEI. The CDR3 nucleotides are TGTGCCAGCAGCCCAACCGGGACGATAGAAGCCCAGTACTTC. Its translation: CASSPTGTIEAQYF.

The rearrangement joins TRBV7-9 to TRBJ1-2, with 11 bases lining up with TRBD1. The trim removed 8 bases at V and 6 bases at J, leaving 5 bases unmatched. This CDR3 is built from 13 residues. Germline CDR1 reads SEHNR; CDR2 reads FQNEAQ (reference sequence). The CDR3 bases are TGTGCCAGCGGACAGGGGGCGCGGGATGGCTACACCTTC. Amino acid sequence: CASGQGARDGYTF.